These 28 T cell receptor beta chains were sequenced from one sample in a study of T cell repertoires in cytomegalovirus infection. MiXCR, applied by TCRdb to the reads, yields one record per CDR3 protein. In the table there are roughly 120,000 distinct CDR3 sequences, 10% of which are singletons. Which antigens these TCRs recognize remains unknown. The sequencing input was PBMCs, sequenced either directly or after in vitro stimulation (not recorded which). These receptors were taken from a human donor in good health (CMV status not recorded). Some clones in this sample may be carry-over from other donors' samples.

This clonotype was observed many times. The chain combines TRBV29-1 with TRBJ1-6, with 7 positions matching TRBD1. This CDR3 comprises 13 residues. V dropped 7 bases and J dropped 9; count of bases not matched to a gene: 9. Germline V CDR1 and CDR2: SQVTM, ANQGSEA. CDR3 residues: CSARTGGGSPLHF. DNA of the CDR3: TGCAGCGCCCGGACAGGAGGGGGTTCACCCCTCCACTTT. Drawing the rest from reference TRBV29-1 and TRBJ1-6, the complete variable domain is SAVISQKPSRDICQRGTSLTIQCQVDSQVTMMFWYRQQPGQSLTLIATANQGSEATYESGFVIDKFPISRPNLTFSTLTVSNMSPEDSSIYLCSARTGGGSPLHFGNGTRLTVT.

This clonotype was seen ten or more times. The V call is TRBV12-3 or TRBV12-4, the J call TRBJ2-7; possibly TRBD2 for D (6 bases). V was shortened by 5 bases and J by 9 bases, with 14 bases between the two germline ends. The CDR3 has 12 amino acids. The CDR3 DNA follows: TGTGCCAGCAGTAGGGACTCGCCCGGGCAGTACTTC. The encoded protein is CASSRDSPGQYF.

The chain employs TRBV7-8 and TRBJ2-5; the D gene could be TRBD1 or TRBD2 (6 bases each). The CDR3 contains 13 residues. Between the trimmed V and J ends, which lost 1 base and 12 bases, there was a span of 15 bases. The germline V gene encodes CDR1 SGHVS and CDR2 FQNEAQ. CDR3 nucleotides: TGTGCCAGCAGCTTAGGGGGGGCAAGCCAGGAGTACTTC. It encodes CASSLGGASQEYF.

This clonotype has a count of ten or more. The chain combines TRBV4-3 with TRBJ2-5; 9 bases align to TRBD2. V lost 4 bases to trimming and J lost 4 bases; unmatched junction nucleotides: 7. This CDR3 spans 15 amino acids. CDR1 LGHNA and CDR2 YSLEER come from the germline V gene. The CDR3 region has the DNA TGCGCCAGCAGCCGCGGCCGAGCGGGAGGAGAGACCCAGTACTTC. Protein: CASSRGRAGGETQYF.

In regard to this clonotype: This clone may be a read error of a much larger clone one base away. The conserved phenylalanine or tryptophan is not found at the CDR3 terminus, so this likely reflects a read error. V is TRBV12-3 or TRBV12-4 and J is TRBJ1-2; unclear D gene. This CDR3 contains 17 residues. V shed 5 bases and J shed 6 bases, with 25 bases lying between them. The CDR3 bases are TGTGCCAGCAGTCCGAGTAAGGGCAGCAGAAGCGGTGATGGCTACACCTCC. Translation: CASSPSKGSRSGDGYTS.

This clonotype turned up a few times. The gene calls are TRBV9 and TRBJ2-2; D ambiguous. The CDR3 is made up of 14 amino acids. Trimming pared 1 base from V and 6 bases from J, leaving 10 bases between. Germline V gives CDR1 SGDLS, CDR2 YYNGEE. CDR3 in DNA: TGTGCCAGCAGCGTAAGAGGTTTATCCGGGGAGCTGTTTTTT. It specifies CASSVRGLSGELFF.

This clonotype was observed at least ten times. The chain carries TRBV7-2 and TRBJ2-3; D gene uncertain. The CDR3 sequence is 14 residues long. V shed 2 bases and J shed 5 bases, with 11 bases lying between them. Germline V lookup: CDR1 SGHTA, CDR2 FQGNSA. This CDR3 is CASSLQDLRDTQYF. The CDR3, as DNA: TGTGCCAGCAGCTTACAGGACCTTCGAGATACGCAGTATTTT.

This clonotype was detected ten times or more. This sequence joins TRBV29-1 and TRBJ2-3, with 7 bases identical to TRBD2. The ends lost 0 bases at V and 4 bases at J; junction bases unmatched: 4. The CDR3 extends over 14 amino acids. CDR1 SQVTM and CDR2 ANQGSEA come from the germline V gene. CDR3 DNA sequence: TGCAGCGTTGAAGAGCGCGGGAGCCCAGATACGCAGTATTTT. Residues: CSVEERGSPDTQYF.

This clonotype was seen many times. The chain combines TRBV7-2 with TRBJ2-5; unclear D gene. Germline values: CDR1 SGHTA, CDR2 FQGNSA. V was clipped by 5 bases and J by 5 bases, with 9 bases between them. This CDR3 has 12 amino acids. Here the CDR3 DNA reads TGTGCCAGCAGCCCCCGGTTGGAGACCCAGTACTTC. This gives the protein CASSPRLETQYF.

This clonotype was found a few times. The chain is built from TRBV5-1 and TRBJ1-1; the match to TRBD1 covers 10 bases. CDR1 SGHRS and CDR2 YFSETQ come from the germline V gene. The CDR3 is 15 residues long. The ends lost 4 bases at V and 1 base at J; junction bases unmatched: 4. The CDR3 DNA reads TGCGCCAGCAGCGGGGGACAGGGGACGAACACTGAAGCTTTCTTT. Its protein is CASSGGQGTNTEAFF.

This clonotype has ten or more counts. J is TRBJ2-1 and V is TRBV7-2, with a possible D match to TRBD2 (5 bases). V lost 0 bases, J lost 2 bases, and 11 bases lay in between. Germline CDR1 reads SGHTA; CDR2 reads FQGNSA. The CDR3 sequence is 16 residues long. The CDR3, as DNA: TGTGCCAGCAGCTTAGCTGTCGGGATCGCCTACAATGAGCAGTTCTTC. Encoded protein: CASSLAVGIAYNEQFF.

As to this clonotype: It may be a read error: a sequence one base away is much more abundant. The V and J genes are TRBV28 and TRBJ2-5; the D call may be TRBD1 or TRBD2 (5 bases each). CDR1 and CDR2 (germline): MDHEN, SYDVKM. This CDR3 has 17 residues. The CDR3 bases are TGTGCCAGCAGTTCTCTCATCGTAGGGACGGTGGAAGAGACCCGGTACTTC. This sequence encodes CASSSLIVGTVEETRYF.

The sample holds many counts of this clonotype. One end of the junction is discordant with germline, which a read error may explain. The chain combines TRBV12-3 or TRBV12-4 with TRBJ2-1; TRBD2 matches at 11 bases. This CDR3 is 17 amino acids long. The CDR3 region has the DNA TGTGCCACCAGTTGGGGGACTAGCGGCAGCTCCTACAATGAGCAGTTCTTC. Translation: CATSWGTSGSSYNEQFF.

V usage is TRBV2 and J usage is TRBJ2-7, with TRBD2 matching over 11 bases. The CDR3 has 15 residues. V was pared by 2 bases and J by 6 bases, with 6 bases of the junction left unmatched. The germline V gene encodes CDR1 SNHLY and CDR2 FYNNEI. CDR3 bases: TGTGCCAGCAGTGAACAACTAGCGGGAGTCTCCGAGCAGTACTTC. Protein: CASSEQLAGVSEQYF.

The V gene is TRBV12-3 or TRBV12-4, the J gene TRBJ1-2; 8 bases fit TRBD1. With 3 bases clipped from V and 7 bases from J, the junction kept 4 bases outside the gene matches. This CDR3 region has 13 residues. In DNA, the CDR3 is TGTGCCAGCAGTTTCAGGGGGCCGCTTGGCTACACCTTC. Translation gives CASSFRGPLGYTF.

A few counts support this clonotype. An end of the junction does not agree with germline; a read error may underlie this. The chain recombines TRBV4-1 with TRBJ1-2; weak D call: TRBD1 (5 bases). This CDR3 has 14 residues. CDR1 MGHRA and CDR2 YSYEKL come from the germline V gene. Here the CDR3 DNA reads TGTGCCAGCAGCCAAGACTGGGACTCCTATGGCTACACCTTC. It translates to CASSQDWDSYGYTF.

The table lists this clonotype with many counts. The CDR3 here is CASSVDRAGSEKLFF. In DNA, the CDR3 is TGTGCCAGCAGCGTCGACAGGGCAGGTAGTGAAAAACTGTTTTTT. The chain has TRBV7-2 and TRBJ1-4; TRBD1 matches 7 bases. Germline CDR1 is SGHTA and CDR2 is FQGNSA. CDR3 length: 15 amino acids. After removal of 5 bases from V and 7 bases from J, the junction contained 10 bases not matched to a gene. Full variable domain (remainder filled in from reference TRBV7-2 and TRBJ1-4): GAGVSQSPSNKVTEKGKDVELRCDPISGHTALYWYRQSLGQGLEFLIYFQGNSAPDKSGLPSDRFSAERTGGSVSTLTIQRTQQEDSAVYLCASSVDRAGSEKLFFGSGTQLSVL.

This sequence joins TRBV6-8 and TRBJ1-6; D ambiguous. The germline V and J ends were trimmed by 5 bases and 3 bases, with 11 bases remaining between them. The CDR3 length is 15 residues. Germline-derived CDR1 and CDR2 are MNHGY and SAAAGT. The CDR3 DNA follows: TGTGCCAGCAGTCGGAGGCCCGACTATAATTCACCCCTCCACTTT. This gives the protein CASSRRPDYNSPLHF.

The chain uses TRBV6-5 and TRBJ1-2; D is possibly TRBD1 (6 bases). The ends were cut back, 2 bases at V and 6 bases at J, with 13 bases in the middle. Germline CDR1 MNHEY, CDR2 SVGAGI. The CDR3 extends over 14 amino acids. This chain's CDR3 is CASSYAQGYNGYTF. The CDR3 coding sequence is TGTGCCAGCAGTTACGCCCAGGGGTACAATGGCTACACCTTC.

This clonotype has at least ten counts. This chain joins TRBV7-2 and TRBJ1-1; perhaps TRBD1 as D (6 bases). This CDR3 contains 13 residues. Germline CDR1 is SGHTA and CDR2 is FQGNSA. V gave up 7 bases and J gave up 0 bases, with 9 bases separating them. CDR3 nucleotides: TGTGCCAGCAAGGGACATATGAACACTGAAGCTTTCTTT. Amino acid sequence: CASKGHMNTEAFF.

At least ten counts were recorded for this clonotype. The chain links TRBV12-3 or TRBV12-4 to TRBJ2-7; D is perhaps TRBD2 (6 bases). V was pared by 5 bases and J by 0 bases, with 14 bases between. CDR3 size: 15 residues. DNA of the CDR3: TGTGCCAGCAGTGTGGGGATCGGGAGCTCCTACGAGCAGTACGTC. Encoded protein: CASSVGIGSSYEQYV.

The sample holds many counts of this clonotype. J is TRBJ1-5 and V is TRBV7-2; D not certain. The CDR3 extends over 13 amino acids. V was clipped by 3 bases and J by 5 bases, with 8 bases between them. Germline CDR1 is SGHTA and CDR2 is FQGNSA. The DNA of the CDR3 is TGTGCCAGCAGCTTGAACAGATATCAGCCCCAGCATTTT. Translated: CASSLNRYQPQHF.

This clonotype occurred a few times. The genes are TRBV5-1 and TRBJ2-2; 10 nucleotides match TRBD2. Germline loops: CDR1 SGHRS, CDR2 YFSETQ. The V segment lost 1 base and the J segment 6 bases; nucleotides outside the gene matches: 6. The CDR3 covers 16 residues. CDR3 protein: CASSLLSGRASGELFF. The CDR3 DNA reads TGCGCCAGCAGCTTGTTGAGCGGGAGGGCCTCCGGGGAGCTGTTTTTT.

V usage is TRBV4-1 and J usage is TRBJ2-1; TRBD2 might be the D (7 bases). The germline V and J ends were trimmed by 1 base and 6 bases, with 13 bases remaining between them. Germline-derived CDR1 and CDR2 are MGHRA and YSYEKL. This CDR3 has 15 residues. The CDR3 DNA reads as TGCGCCAGCAGCCAAGCGAAGGGGGGGGGCAATGAGCAGTTCTTC. This encodes CASSQAKGGGNEQFF.

This clonotype was recorded many times. V is TRBV4-1 and J is TRBJ2-7; weak D call: TRBD2 (7 bases). V lost 1 base to trimming and J lost 1 base, with 17 bases between them. The CDR3 extends over 17 amino acids. Germline CDR1 reads MGHRA; CDR2 reads YSYEKL. As DNA, the CDR3 is TGCGCCAGCAGCCAAGCTGGGGGGGCTCACAATTCCTACGAGCAGTACGTC. As protein: CASSQAGGAHNSYEQYV.

Worth noting for this clonotype: A much larger clone lies a single base off, so this may be a read error. The V call is TRBV7-6, the J call TRBJ2-2; no clear D. With 0 bases removed from V and 10 bases from J, the gap between germline ends came to 9 bases. CDR1 is SGHVS and CDR2 is FNYEAQ in the germline V gene. CDR3 length equals 13 residues. This CDR3 is CASSLALLVELFF. Written as DNA, the CDR3 is TGTGCCAGCAGCTTAGCGCTTCTGGTGGAGCTGTTTTTT.

This clonotype is medium-sized in the sample. The J gene is TRBJ1-5, the V gene TRBV4-1; D perhaps matches TRBD1 (6 bases). V was cut by 2 bases and J by 3 bases, with 17 bases left in between. Germline CDR1 is MGHRA and CDR2 is YSYEKL. The CDR3 is 17 amino acids. The DNA for the CDR3 is TGCGCCAGCAGCCAATCAGAGACAGGAACTGACAATCAGCCCCAGCATTTT. Its protein is CASSQSETGTDNQPQHF.

This clonotype was seen only a few times. V gene TRBV7-9 combines with J gene TRBJ2-5, with 7 bases aligning to TRBD1. This CDR3 spans 16 amino acids. The V segment lost 5 bases and the J segment 4 bases; nucleotides outside the gene matches: 13. Germline V gives CDR1 SEHNR, CDR2 FQNEAQ (reference sequence). CDR3 sequence: CASSPRGPISGETQYF. The DNA for the CDR3 is TGTGCCAGCAGCCCTAGGGGGCCCATAAGTGGAGAGACCCAGTACTTC.